The T cell receptor beta chain described here comes from a study of blood T cell repertoires in COVID-19. Profiled with immunoSEQ multiplex PCR; TCRdb holds only in-frame clones, not every one. This sample has about 160,000 clones, with approximately 75% found just once. Trimming pared 6 bases from V and 3 bases from J, leaving 11 bases between. CDR3 length: 13 amino acids. CDR1 and CDR2 (germline): MNHEY, SVGAGI. The sample consisted of peripheral blood. The TCR sequence derives from a human donor in a cohort sampled during active COVID-19. V usage is TRBV6-5 and J usage is TRBJ1-1; D ambiguous. DNA for the CDR3: TGTGCCAGCAGCATCGGGGTGGACACTGAAGCTTTCTTT. Protein: CASSIGVDTEAFF.